The T cell receptor (beta chain) under discussion was sequenced for a study of response to subunit inactivated influenza vaccine. Using its own MiXCR run on the RT-PCR reads, TCRdb lists one record per CDR3 protein. The sample carries 500,000 or so distinct CDR3 sequences, 9.5% to 12% recorded once. V dropped 10 bases and J dropped 4 bases, with 14 bases sitting between them. Looked up from germline, CDR1 is ENHRY and CDR2 is SYGVKD. This CDR3 region has 13 residues. This sequence originates from a man aged 45-60 years who received an inactivated influenza vaccine. V usage is TRBV10-3 and J usage is TRBJ1-5; possibly TRBD1 for D (6 bases). Specimen: PBMCs from blood, collected 45 days after vaccination. The CDR3 DNA reads as TGTGCCACCAGGACAGAGGGGAATCAGCCCCAGCATTTT. Its protein product is CATRTEGNQPQHF.